Sequencing of this T cell receptor beta chain was carried out in a study of blood T cells in healthy people across ages (dated by TCRdb to about 2015). Describing the broader study: Template switching captured roughly one uniquely barcoded TCR beta cDNA molecule per two T cells in model experiments. To track age-related changes in TCR beta repertoire diversity, the study relied on deep sequencing normalized with unique cDNA molecular identifiers. Donors were grouped into four age groups: young (average 16 years), middle-aged (over 35), aged (around 60) and long-lived (about 90). To avoid experimental bias, donors of different ages were spread randomly across the sequencing lanes. For two donors (one aged 18 to 29 and one aged 80 or older), the study analyzed two additional independent replicas of 1 million unique cDNA reads from the same blood draw. Broad study findings and their caveats: Conclusive comparison of naive and antigen-experienced compartments was prevented by the profiling of bulk unsorted PBMCs. There was a strong correlation between observed TCR beta diversity and the percentage of naive T cells measured by flow cytometry. Estimates of total diversity from one million sequenced T cells were regarded as lower bounds and underestimates. Because the CMV infection status of the donors was unknown, age-related changes in expanded clonotypes may potentially have been confounded. Observed TCR beta diversity per million T cells fell roughly linearly with age, and a significant reduction was already apparent by age roughly 40. Compared with the aged group, the long-lived group had more naive CD4+ T cells, fewer expanded clones and increased TCR diversity, a pattern suggesting age selection.

The approximately 39 donors, aged about 6 to 100 years, were systemically healthy Caucasian individuals from Russia. Each donor gave 8 to 10 milliliters of peripheral blood, drawn into EDTA-treated Vacutainer tubes. Ficoll-Paque density-gradient centrifugation was used to isolate PBMCs, with at least 6 million obtained per sample. Trizol reagent was used to extract total RNA from the PBMCs, yielding at least 5.5 micrograms per sample. For every donor, an aliquot of PBMCs went through flow cytometry to measure the percentages of naive CD45RAhigh/CD27high T cells. Receptor amplification or capture employed 5' RACE. Sequencer: Illumina HiSeq 2500. A second PCR of about 7 to 12 cycles was run with a J-beta primer mix and a sample-barcoded 5' primer. A unique molecular identifier was introduced onto each TCR beta cDNA molecule by a template-switch 5' adaptor carrying 12 random nucleotides. Each sample yielded at least 2.5 million CDR3-containing paired-end reads. All of the RNA was converted into first-strand cDNA using the Mint cDNA synthesis kit, with a TRBC-specific oligonucleotide serving as the primer. Following uracil-DNA glycosylase treatment, a first 18-cycle PCR with universal primers M1SS and BC2_uni_R was performed on all cDNA. The study's processing was this. For normalization, 1 million high-quality reads, each with a distinct molecular identifier, were randomly selected from each sample. Reads sharing molecular identifiers were discarded rather than binned into consensus sequences. CDR3 identification, clonotype clustering and error correction used MiTCR with a Q25 quality threshold and the strictest error-elimination algorithm. A nonparametric unseen species model with Euler transformation was used to estimate a lower bound on total TCR beta diversity. TCRdb ran its own pipeline on the public reads, namely fastp trimming at Q25 and MiXCR clone calling, and kept in-frame beta chains. For every CDR3 protein sequence, its rows merge into one entry that carries the most common genes and DNA. The V and J calls, along with clone size, are taken from TCRdb and not from the paper's own processing. The sample table holds around 280,000 distinct CDR3 sequences, of which around 30% were seen once. The ten most abundant clones make up over 25% of the sample.

This clonotype came up once. This clone's antigen is unknown. Base quality data are lacking; no much larger clone is found one base away. Weak support is all one read offers. CDR1 and CDR2, per the germline V gene, are MDHEN and SYDVKM. Clipping removes 6 bases from V and 4 bases from J, with 8 as the unmatched junction base count. The CDR3 contains 16 residues, cysteine and phenylalanine counted. The kept DNA is CDR3 alone, 48 bases in frame from the first base. The rearrangement joined TRBV28 to TRBJ2-3; 12 junctional bases match TRBD2. Source material: blood. The receptor comes from a woman in her sixties or seventies in good health. The CDR3 protein: CASSSRLAGEADTQYF. At the DNA level, the sequence is TGTGCCAGCAGCTCCCGACTAGCGGGAGAGGCAGATACGCAGTATTTT.